Each of the 18 T cell receptor beta chains below was sequenced from the same sample in a study of beta chain features in type 1 diabetes. Broader study findings: Researchers report that Type 1 diabetes patients had moderately but significantly shorter TCRB CDR3s across all four CD4+ subsets.

The study reverse transcribed the entire isolated RNA, so it sequenced expressed TCRB transcripts. Sequencing used immunoSEQ multiplex PCR; TCRdb keeps in-frame clones, though not all of them. Of under 350,000 clones in the sample, around 24% were seen once. No antigens are known for them. Specimen: naive CD4+ T cells from blood. The receptors stem from a woman younger than 45 with type 1 diabetes.

This clone has just a few counts. J is TRBJ2-5 and V is TRBV18; D call uncertain. V lost 2 bases and J 5 bases, leaving 15 bases between the germline ends. The germline gives CDR1 KGHSH, CDR2 LQKENI. The CDR3 is 15 residues long. Here the CDR3 reads CASSPVPSPYETQYF. The CDR3 region has the DNA TGTGCCAGCTCACCAGTTCCGTCTCCTTATGAGACCCAGTACTTC.

This clone was observed a handful of times. V and J are TRBV7-2 and TRBJ1-2; 9 bases agree with TRBD1. The CDR3 loop spans 15 amino acids. J gave up 8 bases and V 3 bases, and 10 bases lay outside the gene matches. Germline-derived CDR1 and CDR2 are SGHTA and FQGNSA. The CDR3 loop reads CASSLFPRQGEGYTF. CDR3 sequence (DNA): TGTGCCAGCAGCTTGTTCCCCAGACAGGGGGAGGGCTACACCTTC.

This clone showed up just a few times. The chain is built from TRBV30 and TRBJ2-3; 9 bases fit TRBD2. The length of the CDR3 is 15 residues. Germline trimming cut 0 bases from V and 6 bases from J; bases unmatched to any gene: 7. Germline CDR1 reads GTSNPN; CDR2 reads SVGIG (reference sequence). The CDR3 coding sequence is TGTGCCTGGAGTGTCGGCGGGAGGGCCTCGGATACGCAGTATTTT. Protein sequence: CAWSVGGRASDTQYF.

This chain connects TRBV5-6 to TRBJ2-1; possibly TRBD2 for D (6 bases). Germline V gives CDR1 SGHDT, CDR2 YYEEEE. The CDR3 length is 18 residues. V lost 6 bases and J lost 7, with 29 bases in between. CDR3 sequence reads: CASTNWGSGDLTGNEQFF. For the CDR3, the DNA is TGTGCCAGCACCAATTGGGGTAGCGGAGACCTCACGGGGAATGAGCAGTTCTTC.

The sample holds a few counts of this clone. The V and J genes are TRBV29-1 and TRBJ2-3, with 8 bases identical to TRBD1. J lost 0 bases, V lost 7 bases, and 6 bases had no gene match. The germline CDR1 and CDR2 sequences are SQVTM and ANQGSEA. This CDR3 comprises 14 residues. The CDR3 sequence: CSGRTGPSTDTQYF. For the CDR3, the DNA is TGCAGCGGCAGGACAGGGCCTAGCACAGATACGCAGTATTTT.

This clone has only a few counts. The chain has TRBV4-2 and TRBJ1-5; D is possibly TRBD1 (6 bases). V was pared by 0 bases and J by 1 base, with 10 bases between. The CDR3 length is 16 residues. Germline lookup yields CDR1 LGHNA and CDR2 YNFKEQ. The CDR3 here is CASSQDYQGSNQPQHF. The CDR3, as DNA: TGTGCCAGCAGCCAAGATTATCAGGGGAGCAATCAGCCCCAGCATTTT.

J is TRBJ2-2 and V is TRBV7-9; tentatively, D is TRBD1 (6 bases). V was clipped by 5 bases and J by 3 bases, with 13 bases between them. From germline, CDR1 is SEHNR and CDR2 FQNEAQ (reference sequence). The CDR3 length is 15 residues. CDR3 nucleotides: TGTGCCAGCAGCGTCTGGGGGCGGGACACCGGGGAGCTGTTTTTT. Protein: CASSVWGRDTGELFF.

This clone was seen only a few times. CDR3 protein: CASSLALQGDAAHEQYF. CDR3 bases: TGTGCCAGCAGCTTAGCGCTACAGGGGGACGCTGCCCACGAGCAGTACTTC. V is TRBV7-9 and J is TRBJ2-7; TRBD1 agrees at 8 bases. Losses at the gene ends were 0 bases for V and 5 bases for J; bases not matched to a gene: 12. In germline, CDR1 is SEHNR, CDR2 FQNEAQ (reference sequence). The CDR3 totals 17 residues.

V usage is TRBV7-9 and J usage is TRBJ1-1; the D is unclear. The CDR3 sequence is 11 residues long. Germline values: CDR1 SEHNR, CDR2 FQNEAQ (reference sequence). Trimming shortened V by 4 bases and J by 6 bases, and 6 bases separated the two germline ends. CDR3: CASSSRAEAFF. CDR3 bases: TGTGCCAGCAGCTCCCGTGCTGAAGCTTTCTTT.

V gene TRBV5-1 combines with J gene TRBJ2-3, with D tentatively TRBD2 (5 bases). Trimming stripped 1 base from V and 4 bases from J, with 10 bases between. CDR3 length equals 14 residues. Germline values: CDR1 SGHRS, CDR2 YFSETQ. CDR3 bases: TGCGCCAGCAGCTTGTTGACGGGATCAGATACGCAGTATTTT. Residues: CASSLLTGSDTQYF.

The chain links TRBV15 to TRBJ1-5; D not resolved. The V gene's germline CDR1 is LNHNV and CDR2 YYDKDF (reference sequence). V gave up 3 bases and J gave up 8 bases, with 11 bases separating them. This CDR3 is built from 13 residues. The CDR3 DNA follows: TGTGCCACCAGCAGCCCCCCGAGGGAGCCCCAGCATTTT. It translates to CATSSPPREPQHF.

J is TRBJ1-4 and V is TRBV19; D call uncertain. Trimming removed 7 bases at V and 6 bases at J, with 15 bases between. This CDR3 comprises 14 residues. CDR1 and CDR2 from the germline V gene are LNHDA and SQIVND (reference sequence). The CDR3: CASKIAGSDEKLFF. CDR3 in DNA: TGTGCCAGTAAAATCGCAGGCTCCGATGAAAAACTGTTTTTT.

This clone appeared a few times. This chain links TRBV4-1 with TRBJ2-2; TRBD2 matches at 12 bases. The germline V gene has CDR1 MGHRA and CDR2 YSYEKL. The CDR3 loop spans 21 amino acids. V trimming: 0 bases; J trimming: 5 bases; junction bases outside the gene matches: 16. The chain's CDR3 is CASSQDDWASGRAGVTGELFF. CDR3 in DNA: TGCGCCAGCAGCCAAGATGATTGGGCTAGCGGGAGGGCCGGGGTAACCGGGGAGCTGTTTTTT.

The chain links TRBV2 to TRBJ1-1, with a possible D match to TRBD1 (6 bases). The CDR3 is 13 residues long. V lost 4 bases to trimming and J lost 10 bases, with 16 bases between them. CDR1 SNHLY and CDR2 FYNNEI come from the germline V gene. The CDR3: CASSALGGKGAFF. DNA of the CDR3: TGTGCCAGCAGTGCTTTAGGGGGTAAGGGAGCTTTCTTT.

About this clone itself: Other DNA sequences in this sample translate to the same CDR3. The rearrangement joins TRBV9 to TRBJ2-2; D is unclear. Germline V gene sequence: CDR1 SGDLS, CDR2 YYNGEE. Trimming removed 2 bases from V and 2 bases from J, with 7 bases in between. The CDR3 is 14 residues long. The CDR3 spells CASSVALNTGELFF. DNA for the CDR3: TGTGCCAGCAGCGTGGCACTAAACACCGGGGAGCTGTTTTTT.

The chain links TRBV7-9 to TRBJ1-1; a weak D match, TRBD1 (5 bases). V was clipped by 3 bases and J by 1 base, with 9 bases between them. The CDR3 extends over 14 amino acids. CDR1 is SEHNR and CDR2 is FQNEAQ in the germline V gene (reference sequence). The CDR3 DNA reads as TGTGCCAGCAGCTTCCCGACAGAGAACACTGAAGCTTTCTTT. As protein: CASSFPTENTEAFF.

This clone was counted between two and nine times. The rearrangement uses TRBV7-3 and TRBJ1-1; D is undetermined. The CDR3 has 13 amino acids. Per germline, CDR1 SGHTA and CDR2 FQGTGA. Trimming cost V 2 bases and J 1 base, with 5 bases left between them. Here the CDR3 DNA reads TGTGCCAGCAGCTTATGGCAGAACACTGAAGCTTTCTTT. It encodes CASSLWQNTEAFF.

V and J are TRBV5-1 and TRBJ2-2, with 9 bases aligning to TRBD1. The CDR3 totals 15 residues. Trimming at V came to 9 bases and at J to 6 bases, leaving 12 bases not matched to a gene. CDR1 and CDR2 (germline): SGHRS, YFSETQ. The CDR3 reads CATLSGTGSSGELFF. Here the CDR3 DNA reads TGCGCCACGCTCTCCGGGACAGGGTCCTCCGGGGAGCTGTTTTTT.